This T cell receptor (beta chain) comes out of a study of tumor and adjacent non-tumor tissue in lung cancer. Study-wide findings and caveats: Tumor repertoires had a smaller top 100 clone share than normal lung. TCR diversity was significantly greater in tumor than normal lung tissue.

The ends were cut back, 4 bases at V and 4 bases at J, with 14 bases in the middle. The V gene's germline CDR1 is PRHDT and CDR2 FYEKMQ (reference sequence). The CDR3 consists of 14 residues. Three rounds of nested PCR, following a modified ARM-PCR protocol, produced the TCRbeta library. TCRdb passed the multiplex PCR reads through MiXCR, listing each CDR3 protein once. Of under 95,000 distinct CDR3 sequences in the sample, about 66% were seen once. This clonotype has more than one count but fewer than ten. Antigen unknown. Because the CDR3 is missing its conserved closing phenylalanine or tryptophan, this is likely a read error. This sample's RNA came from whole unsorted tissue.

The rearrangement uses TRBV13 and TRBJ2-7; tentative D call: TRBD2 (6 bases). The sequencing input was lung tumor tissue. This clonotype was obtained from a man in his sixties with non-small cell lung cancer. CDR3 coding DNA: TGTGCCAGCAGCTCCATTCCGGGAGAGTACGAGCAGTACTCC. Protein sequence: CASSSIPGEYEQYS.